The rows below give T cell receptor beta chains drawn from one sample of a study of blood T cell repertoires in COVID-19. Produced via immunoSEQ multiplex PCR; TCRdb's table is partial and in-frame only. Found here are roughly 300,000 clones, approximately 93% of them singletons; the top ten hold roughly 2.3%. The sample was peripheral blood. Receptor source: a woman under 40 with COVID-19, enrolled during active disease. Each CDR3 is given without its conserved first and last residue. Not all rows give a size; the values are once, few, many and, for expanded clones, a class.

V gene: TRBV6-5
J gene: TRBJ1-2
clone size: once
CDR3 protein: AIRRDSFDGYT

V gene: TRBV19
J gene: TRBJ1-1
clone size: NA
CDR3 protein: ASKGGRRTEAF

V gene: TRBV6-5
J gene: TRBJ2-5
clone size: NA
CDR3 protein: ASRVGETQY

V gene: TRBV20-1
J gene: TRBJ1-5
clone size: NA
CDR3 protein: SASSATRVRGNQPQH

V gene: TRBV2
J gene: TRBJ1-5
clone size: NA
CDR3 protein: ASSGTFSNQPQH

V gene: TRBV18
J gene: TRBJ1-2
clone size: NA
CDR3 protein: ASSPQGQPNYGYT

V gene: TRBV6-5
J gene: TRBJ2-7
clone size: NA
CDR3 protein: ASSSLTRGEQY

V gene: TRBV11-2
J gene: TRBJ2-1
clone size: NA
CDR3 protein: ASSRAGSSYNEQF

V gene: TRBV6-5
J gene: TRBJ2-1
clone size: once
CDR3 protein: ASTRVSGRINEQF

V gene: TRBV9
J gene: TRBJ1-1
clone size: NA
CDR3 protein: ASSVGGRGPNTEAF

V gene: TRBV29-1
J gene: TRBJ2-3
clone size: NA
CDR3 protein: SVPKWDSQTDTQY

V gene: TRBV5-1
J gene: TRBJ2-5
clone size: NA
CDR3 protein: ASSAGQNQETQY

V gene: TRBV7-9
J gene: TRBJ2-2
clone size: NA
CDR3 protein: ASSLAGFQGLNTGELF

V gene: TRBV7-6
J gene: TRBJ2-1
clone size: NA
CDR3 protein: ASSLSGRSDNEQF

V gene: TRBV5-4
J gene: TRBJ2-7
clone size: once
CDR3 protein: ASSLGPSGRGEQY

V gene: TRBV7-8
J gene: TRBJ2-5
clone size: once
CDR3 protein: ASSPGNSGRAQETQY

V gene: TRBV12-2
J gene: TRBJ1-2
clone size: NA
CDR3 protein: ASRSPRVGERGTNYGYT

V gene: TRBV7-8
J gene: TRBJ2-2
clone size: NA
CDR3 protein: ASSARQGNTGELF

V gene: TRBV19
J gene: TRBJ2-5
clone size: NA
CDR3 protein: ASSIASTETQY

V gene: TRBV7-6
J gene: TRBJ2-1
clone size: NA
CDR3 protein: ASSSEPSGERYNEQF

V gene: TRBV28
J gene: TRBJ1-1
clone size: NA
CDR3 protein: ASSSRLAEAF

V gene: TRBV6-1
J gene: TRBJ1-1
clone size: NA
CDR3 protein: ASSEFSLVDTEAF

V gene: TRBV7-3
J gene: TRBJ2-5
clone size: NA
CDR3 protein: ASSLGDRVQETQY

V gene: TRBV6-6
J gene: TRBJ1-1
clone size: NA
CDR3 protein: ASRRDKNTEAF

V gene: TRBV5-1
J gene: TRBJ2-7
clone size: NA
CDR3 protein: ASSWDSLTYEQY